What follows are 6 T cell receptor beta chains derived from one specimen sequenced in a study of Graves' ophthalmopathy and Graves' hyperthyroidism. Amplified TCR beta CDR3 regions were obtained using RNA transcripts as template. An initial RT-PCR round employing HTBI primers preceded a second-round multiplex PCR. TCRdb used MiXCR to reprocess the multiplex PCR reads, holding one entry per CDR3 protein. The sample includes hundreds of thousands of distinct CDR3 sequences, around a fifth of them seen just once. Sequencing input: peripheral blood. The receptors come from a woman in her late teens or twenties with stable Graves' hyperthyroidism. Some clones in this sample may be carry-over from other donors' samples.

This clonotype occurred a few times. The rearrangement joins TRBV6-1 to TRBJ1-2, with no clear D. CDR3 length: 14 amino acids. V shed 5 bases and J shed 0 bases, with 10 bases lying between them. Germline V gene lookup returns CDR1 MNHNS and CDR2 SASEGT. The CDR3 bases are TGTGCCAGCAGTACCGGGCCACCTAACTATGGCTACACCTTC. Its protein is CASSTGPPNYGYTF.

This clonotype occurred once. V and J are TRBV28 and TRBJ2-7; 12 bases fit TRBD1. CDR3 length equals 15 residues. V was clipped by 6 bases and J by 7 bases; unmatched bases: 10. Germline CDR1 is MDHEN and CDR2 is SYDVKM. The CDR3 nucleotides read TGTGCCAGCAGGCCCGGGACAGGGGGCTTGGGAGAGCAGTACTTC. Protein: CASRPGTGGLGEQYF.

The genes are TRBV7-9 and TRBJ1-1; tentatively, D is TRBD1 (5 bases). The V and J ends lost 8 bases and 0 bases respectively, with 13 bases between them. This CDR3 comprises 14 residues. CDR1 SEHNR and CDR2 FQNEAQ come from the germline V gene (reference sequence). CDR3: CASVVETVNTEAFF. Written as DNA, the CDR3 is TGTGCCAGCGTAGTTGAGACAGTGAACACTGAAGCTTTCTTT.

V gene TRBV15 combines with J gene TRBJ2-5; D unclear. The CDR3 is made up of 14 amino acids. The germline V gene has CDR1 LNHNV and CDR2 YYDKDF (reference sequence). Deletions cut 0 bases from V and 4 bases from J, with 9 bases between. CDR3 amino acids: CATSRDKHAETQYF. CDR3 sequence (DNA): TGTGCCACCAGCAGAGATAAACATGCAGAGACCCAGTACTTC.

The chain carries TRBV12-3 or TRBV12-4 and TRBJ1-5; D is possibly TRBD1 (6 bases). The CDR3 contains 15 residues. Trimming took off 4 bases at V and 2 bases at J, with 12 bases between the two ends. In nucleotides, the CDR3 is TGTGCCAGCAGTTCCAGGGGAGGTGGCAATCAGCCCCAGCATTTT. Its protein product is CASSSRGGGNQPQHF.

The table lists this clonotype with many counts. The chain joins TRBV6-2 or TRBV6-3 to TRBJ2-7; TRBD2 aligns across 8 bases. Per the germline V gene, CDR1 is MNHEY and CDR2 is SVGEGT. V lost 5 bases to trimming and J lost 7 bases; unmatched junction nucleotides: 10. CDR3 length: 14 amino acids. The CDR3 here is CASSVSGLEGEQYF. CDR3 bases: TGTGCCAGCAGTGTATCGGGACTAGAAGGAGAGCAGTACTTC.